This T cell receptor beta chain was identified during a study of cytomegalovirus exposure and HLA in healthy donors. As for the study in general: The platform used for the 120 or so validation repertoires matched that of the roughly 700 first-cohort repertoires, a later analysis reported. Study-wide results and limits: The study designated 164 TCR beta chains cytomegalovirus-associated. Generally TCR sequences proved uncommon, though certain public TCRs appeared in numerous donors. The classifier reportedly diagnosed cytomegalovirus status with high specificity and sensitivity.

Method: immunoSEQ multiplex PCR; TCRdb's copy keeps in-frame clones and lacks some. The sample records a few hundred thousand clones, around 88% being singletons. Note on this clone: What it binds is not known.

Losses at the gene ends were 5 bases for V and 2 bases for J; bases not matched to a gene: 6. Germline CDR1 reads MNHEY; CDR2 reads SMNVEV (reference sequence). This CDR3 has 14 amino acids. The specimen was PBMCs. The gene calls are TRBV27 and TRBJ2-7, with 7 bases aligning to TRBD1. The clonotype was recovered from a woman aged 18-35 years in good health and CMV-seronegative. The CDR3 DNA is TGTGCCAGCAGTCCCGGGACAGCTACCTACGAGCAGTACTTC. Amino acids: CASSPGTATYEQYF.